This entry lists 17 T cell receptor beta chains sequenced from one sample in a study of cytomegalovirus exposure and HLA in healthy donors listed by TCRdb under 2017. Library method: the immunoSEQ multiplex PCR assay. A mixture of 60 forward primers for TCR Vbeta segments and 13 reverse primers for TCR Jbeta segments was used in the multiplex PCR. Here the immuneACCESS table is served through TCRdb, limited to in-frame sequences with V and J called. Missing clones are a known gap in these copies; in checked studies unresolved V genes cover under half, and the rest lacks a known reason. The sample table lists more than 85,000 clones, under 75% of them with a count of one. Jointly, the top ten make up about 1.2% of the sample. The sequencing input was PBMCs. The receptors shown here come from a female donor in good health and CMV-seronegative.

The V and J genes are TRBV4-3 and TRBJ1-1; D gene ambiguous. V gave up 0 bases and J gave up 1 base, with 6 bases separating them. The CDR3 is 14 amino acids. Germline CDR1 LGHNA, CDR2 YSLEER. The CDR3 sequence: CASSQDPGNTEAFF. As DNA, the CDR3 is TGCGCCAGCAGCCAAGACCCGGGGAACACTGAAGCTTTCTTT.

This clone has just a few counts. J is TRBJ2-3 and V is TRBV20-1; the D gene is possibly TRBD1 (6 bases). CDR1 is DFQATT and CDR2 is SNEGSKA in the germline V gene (reference sequence). Trimming cost V 2 bases and J 9 bases, with 9 bases left between them. The CDR3 has 11 residues. Here the CDR3 reads CSARMRGTQYF. The CDR3 DNA reads TGCAGTGCTAGAATGAGGGGGACGCAGTATTTT.

Only one count was recorded for this clone. V is TRBV5-6 and J is TRBJ2-7, with 9 bases identical to TRBD1. V shed 4 bases and J 4 bases; nucleotides not matched to a gene: 3. The CDR3 contains 13 residues. Germline V CDR1 and CDR2: SGHDT, YYEEEE. DNA of the CDR3: TGTGCCAGCAGCAACGGACAGGGGTACGAGCAGTACTTC. Encoded protein: CASSNGQGYEQYF. Full variable domain (outside the CDR3, taken from reference TRBV5-6 and TRBJ2-7): DAGVTQSPTHLIKTRGQQVTLRCSPKSGHDTVSWYQQALGQGPQFIFQYYEEEERQRGNFPDRFSGHQFPNYSSELNVNALLLGDSALYLCASSNGQGYEQYFGPGTRLTVT.

This clone was observed once. The V and J genes are TRBV10-3 and TRBJ2-3, with a possible D match to TRBD1 (5 bases). V was pared by 6 bases and J by 2 bases, with 18 bases between. The CDR3 totals 16 residues. CDR1 is ENHRY and CDR2 is SYGVKD in the germline V gene. CDR3 in amino acids: CAISVNLGVFTDTQYF. The CDR3 region has the DNA TGTGCCATCAGCGTGAATTTAGGGGTTTTCACAGATACGCAGTATTTT.

The chain has TRBV7-2 and TRBJ1-2, with 7 nucleotides matching TRBD1. This CDR3 contains 13 residues. In germline, CDR1 is SGHTA, CDR2 FQGNSA. The J segment lost 6 bases and the V segment lost 5 bases, leaving 6 bases of the junction unmatched. CDR3 coding DNA: TGTGCCAGCAGCCCAGACAGGGTGAATGGCTACACCTTC. Residues: CASSPDRVNGYTF.

For this clone: The junction shows a germline mismatch at one end, possibly a read error. This chain uses TRBV10-3 with TRBJ2-2; 9 positions match TRBD1. The CDR3 length is 17 residues. Per germline, CDR1 ENHRY and CDR2 SYGVKD. The chain's CDR3 is CVITSGQGQGGTGELFF. DNA for the CDR3: TGTGTCATCACCAGCGGACAGGGACAGGGCGGCACCGGGGAGCTGTTTTTT.

The rearrangement links TRBV6-6 to TRBJ2-1; D unresolved. Trimming pared 5 bases from V and 0 bases from J, leaving 11 bases between. CDR3 length: 15 residues. The germline CDR1 and CDR2 sequences are MNHNY and SVGAGI (reference sequence). The CDR3 sequence is CASSLTTSSYNEQFF. CDR3 sequence (DNA): TGTGCCAGCAGTCTTACTACCAGCTCCTACAATGAGCAGTTCTTC.

The chain has TRBV19 and TRBJ2-1; 8 bases fit TRBD2. Trimming took 3 bases from V and 10 from J; bases not matched to a gene: 5. This CDR3 is built from 13 residues. Germline V lookup: CDR1 LNHDA, CDR2 SQIVND (reference sequence). CDR3 loop: CASSIGLAREQFF. The CDR3 nucleotides are TGTGCCAGTAGTATCGGACTAGCTCGGGAGCAGTTCTTC.

The genes are TRBV7-2 and TRBJ1-5; D may be TRBD1 (5 bases). Germline V CDR1 and CDR2: SGHTA, FQGNSA. Between the trimmed V and J ends, which lost 1 base and 4 bases, there was a span of 11 bases. The CDR3 runs 15 residues. DNA for the CDR3: TGTGCCAGCAGCTTAGTTCCAGGGTGGAATCAGCCCCAGCATTTT. Its protein is CASSLVPGWNQPQHF.

The sample holds a few counts of this clone. This chain links TRBV9 with TRBJ1-2; D unclear. V lost 0 bases to trimming and J lost 4 bases, with 16 bases between them. The V gene's germline CDR1 is SGDLS and CDR2 YYNGEE. This CDR3 is built from 16 residues. In DNA, the CDR3 is TGTGCCAGCAGCGTAGCTGAGGCGGCTCCCCTCTATGGCTACACCTTC. This gives the protein CASSVAEAAPLYGYTF.

This clone was detected only a few times. The chain links TRBV30 to TRBJ2-7, with TRBD2 matching over 8 bases. CDR3 length: 14 residues. V shed 2 bases and J 5 bases; nucleotides not matched to a gene: 8. The germline V gene has CDR1 GTSNPN and CDR2 SVGIG (reference sequence). CDR3 region: CAWSPGLVVDEQYF. The CDR3 coding sequence is TGTGCCTGGAGTCCGGGACTAGTAGTGGACGAGCAGTACTTC.

The V and J genes are TRBV6-5 and TRBJ1-2; perhaps TRBD1 as D (5 bases). The CDR3 spans 14 residues. Germline CDR1 is MNHEY and CDR2 is SVGAGI. Trimming left V 6 bases short and J 3 bases short, with 14 bases between. The CDR3 nucleotides read TGTGCCAGCAGCGGGACCCGGGAGGACTATGGCTACACCTTC. Amino acid sequence: CASSGTREDYGYTF.

The chain recombines TRBV5-1 with TRBJ2-1; 7 nucleotides agree with TRBD1. J gave up 9 bases and V 1 base, and 10 bases lay outside the gene matches. Germline V lookup: CDR1 SGHRS, CDR2 YFSETQ. CDR3 size: 15 residues. DNA of the CDR3: TGCGCCAGCAGCTTGAAGGGGGCCCTTCGGGGTGAGCAGTTCTTC. This encodes CASSLKGALRGEQFF.

The chain combines TRBV19 with TRBJ2-1, with unresolved D. Trimming took 3 bases from V and 10 from J, leaving 13 bases between them. Germline V lookup: CDR1 LNHDA, CDR2 SQIVND (reference sequence). The CDR3 spans 13 residues. CDR3 loop: CASSMVTRSEQFF. The CDR3 region has the DNA TGTGCCAGTAGTATGGTGACCAGGTCCGAGCAGTTCTTC.

The chain is built from TRBV13 and TRBJ2-1, with 10 bases matching TRBD1. Trimming cost V 2 bases and J 9 bases; bases outside gene matches: 10. The CDR3 loop spans 16 amino acids. Germline CDR1 PRHDT, CDR2 FYEKMQ (reference sequence). CDR3 nucleotides: TGTGCCAGCAGCTTATTTTGGAGACAGGGGGCGTTTGAGCAGTTCTTC. It translates to CASSLFWRQGAFEQFF.

CDR3 bases: TGTGCCAGCAGCTTACGGGGCGGGGATAACACAGATACGCAGTATTTT. Translated: CASSLRGGDNTDTQYF. The V gene is TRBV7-9, the J gene TRBJ2-3; D perhaps matches TRBD2 (6 bases). CDR1 and CDR2 (germline): SEHNR, FQNEAQ (reference sequence). Trimming stripped 2 bases from V and 2 bases from J, with 14 bases between. The CDR3 contains 16 residues.

Here the CDR3 reads CASSPRTANTEAFF. CDR3 coding DNA: TGTGCCAGCTCACCGAGGACAGCCAACACTGAAGCTTTCTTT. This chain joins TRBV18 and TRBJ1-1; TRBD1 is a possible D gene (6 bases). V was trimmed by 3 bases and J by 2 bases, leaving 10 bases between them. Germline CDR1 is KGHSH and CDR2 is LQKENI. CDR3 length: 14 residues.